The rows below give T cell receptor beta chains drawn from one sample of a study of T cell responses to AZD1222 COVID-19 vaccine. TCRdb keeps only in-frame clones here, not all; method: immunoSEQ multiplex PCR. The sample holds 80,000 to 100,000 clones, around 85% seen once. Sequencing used peripheral blood, obtained 28 days after the second AZD1222 dose. All receptors come from an adult who received the AZD1222 COVID-19 vaccine. Both conserved end residues are part of each CDR3. The D gene is left open where the match is weak. Clone size is shown for a subset of rows, as once, few, many or a class of expanded clone.

abundance: NA
d_gene: TRBD1
j_gene: TRBJ1-6
v_gene: TRBV2
CDR3nt: TGTGCCACGACCGGGACAGGGTACGACTCACCCCTCCACTTT
CDR3aa: CATTGTGYDSPLHF

abundance: NA
d_gene: NA
j_gene: TRBJ1-6
v_gene: TRBV9
CDR3nt: TGTGCCAGCAGCGTAGAAATAGGGCCTTGGGATAATTCACCCCTCCACTTT
CDR3aa: CASSVEIGPWDNSPLHF

abundance: NA
d_gene: NA
j_gene: TRBJ1-6
v_gene: TRBV9
CDR3nt: TGTGCCAGCAGCGTAGAACGGACTAATTCACCCCTCCACTTT
CDR3aa: CASSVERTNSPLHF

abundance: NA
d_gene: TRBD1
j_gene: TRBJ2-1
v_gene: TRBV28
CDR3nt: TGTGCCAGCAGCACTCCCCGCGGTGGGACAGGGCGCTATGAGCAGTTCTTC
CDR3aa: CASSTPRGGTGRYEQFF

abundance: few
d_gene: NA
j_gene: TRBJ1-5
v_gene: TRBV5-1
CDR3nt: TGCGCCAGCAGCCTAACCGGGCCGCAAGAGCCCCAGCATTTT
CDR3aa: CASSLTGPQEPQHF

abundance: NA
d_gene: NA
j_gene: TRBJ2-2
v_gene: TRBV28
CDR3nt: TGTGCCACGCATTGGGGTCTAGTCCACACCGGGGAGCTGTTTTTT
CDR3aa: CATHWGLVHTGELFF

abundance: NA
d_gene: NA
j_gene: TRBJ2-2
v_gene: TRBV5-1
CDR3nt: NA
CDR3aa: CASSFGAGELFF

abundance: NA
d_gene: TRBD2
j_gene: TRBJ2-1
v_gene: TRBV13
CDR3nt: TGTGCCAGCAGCTTAGGCCTAGGGGGACTAGCTGCCAATGAGCAGTTCTTC
CDR3aa: CASSLGLGGLAANEQFF

abundance: NA
d_gene: NA
j_gene: TRBJ2-1
v_gene: TRBV6-6
CDR3nt: TGTGCCAGCACCCGGGACGGCTACAATGAGCAGTTCTTC
CDR3aa: CASTRDGYNEQFF

abundance: NA
d_gene: NA
j_gene: TRBJ2-3
v_gene: TRBV6-2/TRBV6-3
CDR3nt: TGTGCCAGCAGTTCGACAGATACGCTCACAGATACGCAGTATTTT
CDR3aa: CASSSTDTLTDTQYF

abundance: NA
d_gene: TRBD2
j_gene: TRBJ2-7
v_gene: TRBV13
CDR3nt: TGTGCCAGCAGCTCTCCGGTAGGAGCGGGGGGGCCGTACGAGCAGTACTTC
CDR3aa: CASSSPVGAGGPYEQYF

abundance: NA
d_gene: TRBD1
j_gene: TRBJ1-2
v_gene: TRBV6-2/TRBV6-3
CDR3nt: TGTGCCAGCAGCCCGCTGGGTCAGGGGGGATTCTATGGCTACACCTTC
CDR3aa: CASSPLGQGGFYGYTF

abundance: NA
d_gene: NA
j_gene: TRBJ2-2
v_gene: TRBV5-1
CDR3nt: TGCGCCAGCAGCTCTACATGGAGGAACACCGGGGAGCTGTTTTTT
CDR3aa: CASSSTWRNTGELFF

abundance: NA
d_gene: NA
j_gene: TRBJ2-2
v_gene: TRBV7-7
CDR3nt: TGTGCTAGCAGCGGAATGAACACCGGGGAGCTGTTTTTT
CDR3aa: CASSGMNTGELFF

abundance: NA
d_gene: NA
j_gene: TRBJ1-2
v_gene: TRBV19
CDR3nt: TGTGCCAGTAGCCCCTCCTATGGCTACACCTTC
CDR3aa: CASSPSYGYTF

abundance: NA
d_gene: TRBD1
j_gene: TRBJ1-5
v_gene: TRBV6-6
CDR3nt: TGTGCCAGCAGTTACTCCGGACAGGGCCGCAATCAGCCCCAGCATTTT
CDR3aa: CASSYSGQGRNQPQHF

abundance: NA
d_gene: TRBD1
j_gene: TRBJ1-2
v_gene: TRBV15
CDR3nt: TGTGCCACCAGCAGATTAACAGGGGATGGCTACACCTTC
CDR3aa: CATSRLTGDGYTF

abundance: few
d_gene: NA
j_gene: TRBJ1-4
v_gene: TRBV7-9
CDR3nt: TGTGCCAGCAGCTTAGGTCGTGGGACTAATGAAAAACTGTTTTTT
CDR3aa: CASSLGRGTNEKLFF

abundance: once
d_gene: NA
j_gene: TRBJ1-4
v_gene: TRBV11-2
CDR3nt: TGTGCCAGCAGCTTAGTTGGGAGAAATGAAAAACTGTTTTTT
CDR3aa: CASSLVGRNEKLFF

abundance: NA
d_gene: NA
j_gene: TRBJ2-7
v_gene: TRBV11-1
CDR3nt: TGTGCCAGCAGCTTAGTAGGAGGGGGGTCGGAATACGAGCAGTACTTC
CDR3aa: CASSLVGGGSEYEQYF

abundance: NA
d_gene: TRBD1
j_gene: TRBJ1-5
v_gene: TRBV19
CDR3nt: TGTGCCACCAACGGACAGGGGGCCACTAGCAATCAGCCCCAGCATTTT
CDR3aa: CATNGQGATSNQPQHF

abundance: NA
d_gene: NA
j_gene: TRBJ2-1
v_gene: TRBV15
CDR3nt: TGTGCCACCAGCAGAGAACCGGGGAGGTACAATGAGCAGTTCTTC
CDR3aa: CATSREPGRYNEQFF

abundance: NA
d_gene: NA
j_gene: TRBJ1-3
v_gene: TRBV28
CDR3nt: TGTGCCAGCAGCGCCGGACAAGACACTGGAAACACCATATATTTT
CDR3aa: CASSAGQDTGNTIYF

abundance: NA
d_gene: TRBD1
j_gene: TRBJ1-6
v_gene: TRBV6-6
CDR3nt: TGTGCCAGCAGTCCCCGGGACAGGGGGACTATTAGTTATAATTCACCCCTCCACTTT
CDR3aa: CASSPRDRGTISYNSPLHF

abundance: NA
d_gene: NA
j_gene: TRBJ1-2
v_gene: TRBV28
CDR3nt: TGTGCCAGCACTCCCGGGGGAAGGGGCCTAAACTATGGCTACACCTTC
CDR3aa: CASTPGGRGLNYGYTF

abundance: NA
d_gene: NA
j_gene: TRBJ2-6
v_gene: TRBV6-2/TRBV6-3
CDR3nt: TGTGCCAGCAGCAGGGGTGTCCTGACTTTC
CDR3aa: CASSRGVLTF

abundance: NA
d_gene: NA
j_gene: TRBJ2-7
v_gene: TRBV6-5
CDR3nt: TGTGCCAGCAGTTACTCTTTCGGGGGAGGCCTCTACGAGCAGTACTTC
CDR3aa: CASSYSFGGGLYEQYF

abundance: NA
d_gene: NA
j_gene: TRBJ2-6
v_gene: TRBV11-2
CDR3nt: TGTGCCAGCGGGGGGTGGGGTGCCCCTGGGGCCAACGTCCTGACTTTC
CDR3aa: CASGGWGAPGANVLTF

abundance: NA
d_gene: NA
j_gene: TRBJ2-3
v_gene: TRBV3-1/TRBV3-2
CDR3nt: TGTGCCAGCAGCCAAGGGTATACGCAGTATTTT
CDR3aa: CASSQGYTQYF

abundance: NA
d_gene: TRBD1
j_gene: TRBJ2-7
v_gene: TRBV3-1/TRBV3-2
CDR3nt: TGTGCCAGCAGCCAAGGGGACAGGGGGCCGTCCTACGAGCAGTACTTC
CDR3aa: CASSQGDRGPSYEQYF